This T cell receptor (beta chain) was identified during a study of T-cell memory formation after mild COVID-19. TCRdb reprocessed the 5' RACE reads via MiXCR and lists one record per CDR3 protein. This sample has more than 350,000 distinct CDR3 sequences, with roughly 15% found just once. Study-level findings and limits: The finding that pre-infection memory included some responding clones suggested that cross-reactive memory joined.

Concerning this clonotype itself: Its specificity is unknown.

Trimming took off 2 bases at V and 4 bases at J, with 18 bases between the two ends. The germline CDR1 and CDR2 sequences are SGHDT and YYEEEE. This CDR3 contains 17 residues. Sequencing was done on a sample of PBMCs or a T cell subset sorted from them (not recorded which). The V and J genes are TRBV5-6 and TRBJ2-2, with D unresolved. The sequence came from a young man who had mild COVID-19 (a few samples of this study predate the infection). Cell type and time point are not known. The CDR3, as DNA: TGTGCCAGCAGCTTAATAGTGGGGATAGGTCGCACCGGGGAGCTGTTTTTT. Encoded protein: CASSLIVGIGRTGELFF.